These 11 T cell receptor beta chains came from one sample sequenced in a study of blood T cell repertoires in COVID-19. Using immunoSEQ multiplex PCR, the repertoire was profiled, and TCRdb retains in-frame clones only, with some absent. The table shows 100,000 to 110,000 clones, with around four fifths occurring only once. The sample consisted of peripheral blood. Source of these receptors: a man in his fifties or sixties with active or convalescent COVID-19.

The rearrangement joins TRBV5-1 to TRBJ1-2, with D unclear. This CDR3 is built from 15 residues. Trimming cost V 2 bases and J 2 bases, with 13 bases left between them. Germline CDR1 SGHRS, CDR2 YFSETQ. CDR3 bases: TGCGCCAGCAGCTTCTCACCCACAACCAACTATGGCTACACCTTC. This sequence encodes CASSFSPTTNYGYTF.

This clone was seen at least ten times. Within the sample, other DNA sequences also encode this same CDR3. This chain links TRBV7-9 with TRBJ2-7; possibly TRBD2 for D (7 bases). CDR3 length equals 15 residues. Germline CDR1 SEHNR, CDR2 FQNEAQ (reference sequence). V was pared by 1 base and J by 4 bases, with 14 bases between. CDR3 sequence reads: CASSLEVGGAYEQYF. The CDR3, as DNA: TGTGCCAGCAGCTTAGAGGTTGGGGGGGCTTACGAGCAGTACTTC.

The CDR3, as DNA: TGTGCCAGCAGCAAACTAGCGGGATACGAGCAGTACTTC. Translated, it gives CASSKLAGYEQYF. The chain combines TRBV11-2 with TRBJ2-7; TRBD2 aligns across 10 bases. CDR1 is SGHAT, CDR2 FQNNGV, per germline. The CDR3 is made up of 13 amino acids. V was pared by 5 bases and J by 4 bases, with 2 bases of the junction left unmatched.

The genes are TRBV10-1 and TRBJ2-1, with a weak D call TRBD1 (7 bases). CDR3 length: 16 amino acids. Germline assignment: CDR1 WNHNN and CDR2 SYGVQD (reference sequence). Trimming removed 0 bases from V and 3 bases from J, with 12 bases in between. CDR3 region: CASSESQGGFYNEQFF. DNA of the CDR3: TGCGCCAGCAGTGAGTCCCAGGGGGGATTCTACAATGAGCAGTTCTTC.

The rearrangement joins TRBV7-9 to TRBJ2-3; the match to TRBD2 covers 11 bases. V shed 5 bases, J shed 4 bases, and the junction held 8 bases outside the gene matches. CDR3 length: 16 amino acids. Germline-derived CDR1 and CDR2 are SEHNR and FQNEAQ (reference sequence). In DNA, the CDR3 is TGTGCCAGCAGCCGGAACGTACTAGCGGGAGCAGATACGCAGTATTTT. Its translation is CASSRNVLAGADTQYF.

CDR3 nucleotides: TGTGCCTGGAGTGTCACCAGAGGAAACACCATATATTTT. It is translated as CAWSVTRGNTIYF. The V gene is TRBV30, the J gene TRBJ1-3, with unresolved D. In germline, CDR1 is GTSNPN, CDR2 SVGIG (reference sequence). This CDR3 comprises 13 residues. V was trimmed by 0 bases and J by 4 bases, leaving 7 bases between them.

The chain employs TRBV10-2 and TRBJ1-2; D may be TRBD1 (6 bases). Trimming left V 6 bases short and J 8 bases short, with 10 bases between. The CDR3 loop spans 11 amino acids. Germline values: CDR1 WSHSY, CDR2 SAAADI. As DNA, the CDR3 is TGCGCCAGCAGCTCACAGGGAGGCTACACCTTC. Encoded protein: CASSSQGGYTF.

The chain links TRBV3-1 (or the pseudogene TRBV3-2) to TRBJ2-1, with a weak D call TRBD1 (6 bases). Deletions cut 3 bases from V and 4 bases from J, with 13 bases between. Germline-derived CDR1 and CDR2 are LGHDT and YNNKEL (reference sequence). The CDR3 has 15 residues. The chain's CDR3 is CASSQGQGMYNEQFF. The CDR3 DNA is TGTGCCAGCAGCCAGGGGCAGGGGATGTACAATGAGCAGTTCTTC.

The chain uses TRBV2 and TRBJ1-1; tentatively, D is TRBD1 (5 bases). V lost 7 bases, J lost 6 bases, and 15 bases lay in between. The CDR3 sequence is 13 residues long. Germline values: CDR1 SNHLY, CDR2 FYNNEI. Here the CDR3 reads CASKRQPNAEAFF. The DNA of the CDR3 is TGTGCCAGCAAGAGACAGCCCAATGCTGAAGCTTTCTTT.

By share, this clone counts as medium-sized (0.01 to 0.1%). This chain uses TRBV6-5 with TRBJ2-5; maybe TRBD1 (6 bases). This CDR3 has 15 amino acids. CDR1 and CDR2 from the germline V gene are MNHEY and SVGAGI. V was cut by 6 bases and J by 7 bases, with 21 bases left in between. The CDR3 loop reads CASRNRVGREMTQYF. In DNA form, the CDR3 reads TGTGCCAGCAGAAACAGGGTTGGGAGAGAAATGACCCAGTACTTC.

The chain is built from TRBV5-1 and TRBJ2-7, with 7 bases lining up with TRBD1. The V segment lost 4 bases and the J segment 0 bases; nucleotides outside the gene matches: 7. The CDR3 covers 15 residues. CDR1 SGHRS and CDR2 YFSETQ come from the germline V gene. The chain's CDR3 is CASSGTGTASYEQYF. CDR3 in DNA: TGCGCCAGCAGCGGTACCGGGACAGCCTCCTACGAGCAGTACTTC.